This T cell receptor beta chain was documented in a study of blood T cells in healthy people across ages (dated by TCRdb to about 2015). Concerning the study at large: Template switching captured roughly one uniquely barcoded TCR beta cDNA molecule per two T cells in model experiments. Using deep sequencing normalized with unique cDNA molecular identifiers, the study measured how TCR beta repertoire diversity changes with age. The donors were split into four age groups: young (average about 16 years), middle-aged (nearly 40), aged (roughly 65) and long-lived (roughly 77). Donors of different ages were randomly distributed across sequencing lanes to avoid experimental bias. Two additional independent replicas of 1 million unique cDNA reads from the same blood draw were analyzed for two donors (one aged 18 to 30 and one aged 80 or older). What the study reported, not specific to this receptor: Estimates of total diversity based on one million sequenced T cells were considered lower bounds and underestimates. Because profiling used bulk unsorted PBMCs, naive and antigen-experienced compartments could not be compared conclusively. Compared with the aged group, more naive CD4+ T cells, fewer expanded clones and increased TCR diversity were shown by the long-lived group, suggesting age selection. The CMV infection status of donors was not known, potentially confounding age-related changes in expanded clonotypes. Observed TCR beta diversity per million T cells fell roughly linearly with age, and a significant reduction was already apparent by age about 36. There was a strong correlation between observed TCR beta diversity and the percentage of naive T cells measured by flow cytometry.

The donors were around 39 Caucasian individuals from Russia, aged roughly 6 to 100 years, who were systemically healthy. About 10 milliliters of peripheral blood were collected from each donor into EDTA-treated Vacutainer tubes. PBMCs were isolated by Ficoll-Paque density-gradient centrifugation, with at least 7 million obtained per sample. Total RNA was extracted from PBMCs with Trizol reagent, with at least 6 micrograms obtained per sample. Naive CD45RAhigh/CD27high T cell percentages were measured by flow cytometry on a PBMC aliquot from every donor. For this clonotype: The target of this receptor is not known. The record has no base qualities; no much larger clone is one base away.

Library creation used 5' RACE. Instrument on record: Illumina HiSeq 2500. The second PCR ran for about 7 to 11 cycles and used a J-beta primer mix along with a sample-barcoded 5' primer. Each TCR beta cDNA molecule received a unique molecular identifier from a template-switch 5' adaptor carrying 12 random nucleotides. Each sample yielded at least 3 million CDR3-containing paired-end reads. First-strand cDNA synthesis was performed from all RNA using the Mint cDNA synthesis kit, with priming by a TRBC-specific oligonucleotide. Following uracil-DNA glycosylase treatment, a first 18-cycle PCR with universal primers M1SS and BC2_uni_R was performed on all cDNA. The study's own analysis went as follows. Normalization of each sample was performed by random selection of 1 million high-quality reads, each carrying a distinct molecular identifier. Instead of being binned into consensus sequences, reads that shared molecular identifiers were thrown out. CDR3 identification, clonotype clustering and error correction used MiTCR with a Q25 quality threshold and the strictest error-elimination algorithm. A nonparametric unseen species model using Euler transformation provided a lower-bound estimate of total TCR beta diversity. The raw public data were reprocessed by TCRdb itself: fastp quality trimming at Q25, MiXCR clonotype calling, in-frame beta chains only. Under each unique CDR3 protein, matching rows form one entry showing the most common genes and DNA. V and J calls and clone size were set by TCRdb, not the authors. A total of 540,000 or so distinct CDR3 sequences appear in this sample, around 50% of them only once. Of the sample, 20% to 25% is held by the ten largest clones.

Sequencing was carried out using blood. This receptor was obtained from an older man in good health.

The DNA sequence is as follows: TGTGCCAGCAGTTTACAAGCGGGAGGGCACCACGAGCAGTACTTC. The encoded protein is CASSLQAGGHHEQYF. The chain is encoded by TRBV28 joined to TRBJ2-7; 10 bases in the middle match TRBD2. The cysteine opens and the phenylalanine closes a CDR3 of 15 amino acids. Only the CDR3 part of the read is kept: 45 bases, read in frame from the first base. The germline V gene specifies MDHEN as CDR1 and SYDVKM as CDR2. Trimmed from V: 2 bases; trimmed from J: 5 bases; junction bases lacking a gene match: 6.